This T cell receptor beta chain was identified during a study of CD8 T cell repertoires and HIV-1 epitope variants. On the study more broadly: Enriched T cells were co-cultured with equal autologous T cell-negative cells.

The CDR3 extends over 12 amino acids. Germline V lookup: CDR1 SGHNT, CDR2 YENEEA. V shed 2 bases and J shed 4 bases, with 3 bases lying between them. In this sample, this clone turned up a few times. Its antigen is unknown. The assay was immunoSEQ multiplex PCR, and TCRdb's table has in-frame clones only and misses some. The data contain fewer than 6,500 clones, roughly 66% of them singletons. The sequence was collected from a male donor with HIV. This chain uses TRBV11-3 with TRBJ2-1; unclear D gene. Sequencing was carried out using cultured CD8+ T cells derived from PBMCs. The CDR3 nucleotides read TGTGCCAGCAGCTTAATATACAATGAGCAGTTCTTC. Amino acid sequence: CASSLIYNEQFF. The full variable domain, with the rest looked up from reference TRBV11-3 and TRBJ2-1, is EAGVVQSPRYKIIEKKQPVAFWCNPISGHNTLYWYLQNLGQGPELLIRYENEEAVDDSQLPKDRFSAERLKGVDSTLKIQPAELGDSAVYLCASSLIYNEQFFGPGTRLTVL.